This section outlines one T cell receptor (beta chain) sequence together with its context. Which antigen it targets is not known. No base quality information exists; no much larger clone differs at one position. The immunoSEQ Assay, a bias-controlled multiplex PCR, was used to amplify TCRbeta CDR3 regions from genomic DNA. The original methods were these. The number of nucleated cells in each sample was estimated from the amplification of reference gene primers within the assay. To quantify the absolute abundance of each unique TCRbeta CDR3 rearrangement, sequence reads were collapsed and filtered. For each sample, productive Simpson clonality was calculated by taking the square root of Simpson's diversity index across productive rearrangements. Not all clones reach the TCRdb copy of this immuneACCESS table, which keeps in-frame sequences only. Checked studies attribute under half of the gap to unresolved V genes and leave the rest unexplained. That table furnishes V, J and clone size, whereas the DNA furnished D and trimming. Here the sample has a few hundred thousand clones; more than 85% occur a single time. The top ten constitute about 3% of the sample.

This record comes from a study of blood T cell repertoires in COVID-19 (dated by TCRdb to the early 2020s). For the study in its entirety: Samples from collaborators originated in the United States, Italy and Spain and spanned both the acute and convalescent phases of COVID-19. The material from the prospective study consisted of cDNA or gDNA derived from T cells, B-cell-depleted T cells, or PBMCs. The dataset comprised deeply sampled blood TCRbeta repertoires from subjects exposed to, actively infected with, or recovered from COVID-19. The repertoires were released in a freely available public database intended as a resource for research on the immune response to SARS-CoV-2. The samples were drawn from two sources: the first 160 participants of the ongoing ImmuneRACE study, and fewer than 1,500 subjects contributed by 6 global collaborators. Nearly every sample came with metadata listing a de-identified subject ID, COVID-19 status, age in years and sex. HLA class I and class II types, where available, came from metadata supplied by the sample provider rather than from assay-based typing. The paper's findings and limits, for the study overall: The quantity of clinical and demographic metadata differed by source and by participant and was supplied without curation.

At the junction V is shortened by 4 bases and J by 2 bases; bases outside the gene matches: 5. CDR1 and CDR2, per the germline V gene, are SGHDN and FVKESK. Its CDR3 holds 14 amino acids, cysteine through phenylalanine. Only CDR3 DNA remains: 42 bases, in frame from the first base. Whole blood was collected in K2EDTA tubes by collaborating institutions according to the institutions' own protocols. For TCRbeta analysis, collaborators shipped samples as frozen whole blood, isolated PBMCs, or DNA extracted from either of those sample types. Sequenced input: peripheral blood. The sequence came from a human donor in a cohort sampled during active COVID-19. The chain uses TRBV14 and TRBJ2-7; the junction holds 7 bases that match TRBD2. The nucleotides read TGTGCCAGCAGCCCCGGGGACTACGCCTACGAGCAGTACTTC. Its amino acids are CASSPGDYAYEQYF. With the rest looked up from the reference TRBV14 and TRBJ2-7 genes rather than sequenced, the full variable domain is EAGVTQFPSHSVIEKGQTVTLRCDPISGHDNLYWYRRVMGKEIKFLLHFVKESKQDESGMPNNRFLAERTGGTYSTLKVQPAELEDSGVYFCASSPGDYAYEQYFGPGTRLTVT.